The clone carrying this T cell receptor beta chain occurred many times. What it binds is not known. A junction boundary mismatches the germline segment, possibly from a read error. TCRdb reprocessed the multiplex PCR reads via MiXCR and lists one record per CDR3 protein. The repertoire holds roughly 49,000 distinct CDR3 sequences, with roughly 41% as singletons. This entry comes from a study of breast tumors, draining lymph nodes, adjacent tissues. Study-wide results and caveats: Tumor repertoires ranked between lymph nodes and nontumor tissue in diversity, with V and J gene preferences. Compared with basal-like, luminal-like tumors shared significantly more repertoire with nontumor tissue.

This CDR3 spans 13 amino acids. Germline V gives CDR1 SQVTM, CDR2 ANQGSEA. This chain joins TRBV29-1 and TRBJ2-5; D is tentatively TRBD1 or TRBD2 (5 bases each). Input material: breast tumor tissue. The sequence came from a female donor with breast cancer. Some clones in this sample may be carry-over from other donors' samples. In nucleotides, the CDR3 is TGCAGCGTTGCGGGGTTGGGGCAAGAGATCCAGTACTTC. This translates into CSVAGLGQEIQYF.